Presented here are 14 T cell receptor beta chains from one specimen sequenced in a study of T cell repertoires in ileal Crohn's disease. The table came from immunoSEQ multiplex PCR; TCRdb's copy has only in-frame clones and leaves some out. Of over 11,000 clones listed, 80% to 85% are singletons. Sample: ileal tissue. The receptors were gathered from an adult with Crohn's disease.

The chain combines TRBV6-5 with TRBJ2-1; D perhaps matches TRBD1 (6 bases). Germline V CDR1 and CDR2: MNHEY, SVGAGI. The V end lost 6 bases, the J end lost 4 bases, and 13 bases lay between the germline ends. This CDR3 spans 14 amino acids. The DNA for the CDR3 is TGTGCCAGCAGAGACAGGCTTGGGTACAATGAGCAGTTCTTC. Encoded protein: CASRDRLGYNEQFF.

V gene TRBV27 combines with J gene TRBJ2-3, with 9 bases fitting TRBD2. J lost 9 bases, V lost 0 bases, and 4 bases had no gene match. Germline V gene data show CDR1 as MNHEY and CDR2 as SMNVEV (reference sequence). The CDR3 consists of 14 residues. This CDR3 reads CASSLSASGKTQYF. The CDR3 nucleotides read TGTGCCAGCAGTTTATCCGCTAGCGGGAAGACGCAGTATTTT.

The chain is built from TRBV30 and TRBJ2-1, with 10 nucleotides matching TRBD2. J lost 4 bases, V lost 4 bases, and 7 bases had no gene match. Germline V gives CDR1 GTSNPN, CDR2 SVGIG (reference sequence). This CDR3 is 15 amino acids long. The CDR3 DNA reads TGTGCCTGGAATCCACTAGCGGGAAAGTACAATGAGCAGTTCTTC. Its protein product is CAWNPLAGKYNEQFF. The variable domain in full, completed from reference TRBV30 and TRBJ2-1, reads SQTIHQWPATLVQPVGSPLSLECTVEGTSNPNLYWYRQAAGRGLQLLFYSVGIGQISSEVPQNLSASRPQDRQFILSSKKLLLSDSGFYLCAWNPLAGKYNEQFFGPGTRLTVL.

The chain joins TRBV18 to TRBJ2-5; 9 nucleotides align to TRBD1. From germline, CDR1 is KGHSH and CDR2 LQKENI. With V trimmed by 6 bases and J by 0 bases, 5 bases remained unmatched. This CDR3 is built from 15 residues. The CDR3 loop reads CASSRGDRDQETQYF. CDR3 sequence (DNA): TGTGCCAGCTCTCGGGGGGACAGGGACCAAGAGACCCAGTACTTC.

A word on this clone: Distinct nucleotide sequences in the sample also encode this CDR3. The chain carries TRBV25-1 and TRBJ1-2; 7 bases are shared with TRBD1. The V gene's germline CDR1 is MGHDK and CDR2 SYGVNS. Trimming removed 5 bases from V and 3 bases from J; junction bases left unmatched: 3. The CDR3 covers 13 residues. The CDR3 nucleotides read TGTGCCAGCAGTTGGGACAGTGACTATGGCTACACCTTC. Its protein is CASSWDSDYGYTF.

This chain joins TRBV2 and TRBJ1-2, with D unresolved. There are 12 residues in the CDR3. The V end lost 0 bases, the J end lost 10 bases, and 9 bases lay between the germline ends. Germline CDR1 reads SNHLY; CDR2 reads FYNNEI. The CDR3 DNA reads TGTGCCAGCAGTGAAGCTGGCGGATCCTACACCTTC. As protein: CASSEAGGSYTF.

This clone has only a few counts. The chain has TRBV27 and TRBJ1-1; D perhaps matches TRBD1 (5 bases). V was clipped by 7 bases and J by 0 bases, with 18 bases between them. The CDR3 contains 16 residues. Germline V gene lookup returns CDR1 MNHEY and CDR2 SMNVEV (reference sequence). This CDR3 is CASTPLGGGMNTEAFF. The CDR3 DNA reads TGTGCCAGCACCCCCCTGGGGGGAGGGATGAACACTGAAGCTTTCTTT.

The gene calls are TRBV7-9 and TRBJ2-7; no clear D gene. The V end lost 1 base, the J end lost 6 bases, and 19 bases lay between the germline ends. Germline V lookup: CDR1 SEHNR, CDR2 FQNEAQ (reference sequence). This CDR3 is built from 16 residues. CDR3 DNA sequence: TGTGCCAGCAGCTTAGACGGTCTCTCCGTACCTCGCGAGCAGTACTTC. Protein: CASSLDGLSVPREQYF. Together with reference TRBV7-9 and TRBJ2-7, the CDR3 gives the full variable domain: DTGVSQNPRHKITKRGQNVTFRCDPISEHNRLYWYRQTLGQGPEFLTYFQNEAQLEKSRLLSDRFSAERPKGSFSTLEIQRTEQGDSAMYLCASSLDGLSVPREQYFGPGTRLTVT.

The V call is TRBV9, the J call TRBJ2-7; TRBD2 matches 9 bases. The CDR3 contains 14 residues. Germline assignment: CDR1 SGDLS and CDR2 YYNGEE. V was clipped by 3 bases and J by 7 bases; unmatched bases: 8. The CDR3 nucleotides read TGTGCCAGCAGCGCCACGGGACTAGCAGGTGAGCAGTACTTC. Its translation is CASSATGLAGEQYF.

CDR3 residues: CASSQAGTSLNEQFF. DNA for the CDR3: TGCGCCAGCAGCCAGGCCGGGACTAGTTTGAATGAGCAGTTCTTC. The chain has TRBV4-1 and TRBJ2-1; 8 bases line up with TRBD2. The CDR3 has 15 amino acids. From germline, CDR1 is MGHRA and CDR2 YSYEKL. V lost 3 bases and J lost 7; bases outside the gene matches: 8.

This clone was recorded only once. The chain couples TRBV5-1 to TRBJ1-2, with 7 bases matching TRBD1. The CDR3 sequence is 16 residues long. The junction had 12 bases not matched to a gene; V was cut back by 1 base and J by 6 bases. The germline CDR1 and CDR2 sequences are SGHRS and YFSETQ. The CDR3 spells CASSLQVVTGPNGYTF. In DNA form, the CDR3 reads TGCGCCAGCAGCTTGCAAGTTGTGACAGGGCCGAATGGCTACACCTTC.

V is TRBV18 and J is TRBJ1-2, with D unclear. The CDR3 contains 16 residues. Germline V CDR1 and CDR2: KGHSH, LQKENI. V was shortened by 6 bases and J by 0 bases, with 17 bases between the two germline ends. The CDR3 region has the DNA TGTGCCAGCTCGTACGTCGGGCGGGGAGCTAACTATGGCTACACCTTC. This translates into CASSYVGRGANYGYTF. Drawing the rest from reference TRBV18 and TRBJ1-2, the complete variable domain is NAGVMQNPRHLVRRRGQEARLRCSPMKGHSHVYWYRQLPEEGLKFMVYLQKENIIDESGMPKERFSAEFPKEGPSILRIQQVVRGDSAAYFCASSYVGRGANYGYTFGSGTRLTVV.

This chain links TRBV5-1 with TRBJ2-1, with 8 bases fitting TRBD1. The CDR3 totals 16 residues. The V segment lost 0 bases and the J segment 6 bases; nucleotides outside the gene matches: 8. Germline CDR1 and CDR2: SGHRS and YFSETQ. CDR3 nucleotide sequence: TGCGCCAGCAGCTTGGTAGGCCAGGGGGCAGGCAATGAGCAGTTCTTC. Protein product: CASSLVGQGAGNEQFF.

CDR3 coding DNA: TGCGCCAGCAGCTTCCAGGCTACCAACACTGAAGCTTTCTTT. Amino acids: CASSFQATNTEAFF. This chain joins TRBV5-1 and TRBJ1-1; D is uncertain. Germline CDR1 is SGHRS and CDR2 is YFSETQ. Trimming cost V 2 bases and J 2 bases, with 10 bases left between them. The CDR3 consists of 14 residues.